Below, 22 T cell receptor beta chains from the same sample are listed, as sequenced in a study of CD8 T cells in Susac syndrome. Reverse transcription of 0.5 to 1 ug RNA was performed with random hexamers. Each CDR3 protein is one row after TCRdb ran MiXCR on the immunoSEQ multiplex PCR reads. The sample lists about 100,000 distinct CDR3 sequences; over 80% were seen once. The sequencing input was CD8+ T cells from PBMCs. These receptors were obtained from a human donor in good health.

The CDR3 reads CASSEDVGIAEAFF. The DNA of the CDR3 is TGTGCCAGCAGTGAAGATGTGGGAATCGCTGAAGCTTTCTTT. J is TRBJ1-1 and V is TRBV6-1; no reliable D call. The CDR3 is 14 amino acids. V lost 1 base, J lost 6 bases, and 12 bases lay in between. Germline CDR1 and CDR2: MNHNS and SASEGT.

The CDR3 DNA follows: TGTGCCAGCAGCCGCCGAGGGACCACAGATACGCAGTATTTT. Protein: CASSRRGTTDTQYF. This chain connects TRBV11-2 to TRBJ2-3, with D perhaps being TRBD1 or TRBD2 (5 bases each). The length of the CDR3 is 14 residues. CDR1 is SGHAT and CDR2 is FQNNGV in the germline V gene. The V and J ends lost 5 bases and 2 bases respectively, with 11 bases between them. Based on the CDR3 plus reference TRBV11-2 and TRBJ2-3, the full variable domain is EAGVAQSPRYKIIEKRQSVAFWCNPISGHATLYWYQQILGQGPKLLIQFQNNGVVDDSQLPKDRFSAERLKGVDSTLKIQPAKLEDSAVYLCASSRRGTTDTQYFGPGTRLTVL.

This chain connects TRBV4-1 to TRBJ1-6, with D hard to call. The CDR3 is 14 amino acids. The ends were cut back, 4 bases at V and 8 bases at J, with 12 bases in the middle. The germline V gene encodes CDR1 MGHRA and CDR2 YSYEKL. CDR3 bases: TGCGCCAGCAGCCCCTATCGGGAGGATTCACCCCTCCACTTT. This gives the protein CASSPYREDSPLHF.

The chain recombines TRBV15 with TRBJ1-5, with 7 bases lining up with TRBD1. Germline values: CDR1 LNHNV, CDR2 YYDKDF (reference sequence). The CDR3 is 19 residues long. The V gene end was trimmed by 2 bases and the J gene end by 0 bases; junction bases not matched to a gene: 13. CDR3 loop: CATSRQGGRGKYSNQPQHF. The CDR3 coding sequence is TGTGCCACCAGCAGACAGGGGGGCAGGGGAAAATATAGCAATCAGCCCCAGCATTTT. Drawing the rest from reference TRBV15 and TRBJ1-5, the complete variable domain is DAMVIQNPRYQVTQFGKPVTLSCSQTLNHNVMYWYQQKSSQAPKLLFHYYDKDFNNEADTPDNFQSRRPNTSFCFLDIRSPGLGDTAMYLCATSRQGGRGKYSNQPQHFGDGTRLSIL.

The rearrangement uses TRBV13 and TRBJ2-2, with a weak D call TRBD2 (5 bases). Germline V gene data show CDR1 as PRHDT and CDR2 as FYEKMQ (reference sequence). This CDR3 region has 15 residues. Trimming removed 5 bases from V and 5 bases from J, with 15 bases in between. The CDR3 loop is CASSNRDRRTGELFF. CDR3 DNA sequence: TGTGCCAGCAGCAACCGGGATAGGAGGACCGGGGAGCTGTTTTTT. The full variable domain, rest sourced from reference TRBV13 and TRBJ2-2, is AAGVIQSPRHLIKEKRETATLKCYPIPRHDTVYWYQQGPGQDPQFLISFYEKMQSDKGSIPDRFSAQQFSDYHSELNMSSLELGDSALYFCASSNRDRRTGELFFGEGSRLTVL.

The chain combines TRBV7-9 with TRBJ1-5, with D tentatively TRBD1 (6 bases). The CDR3 contains 15 residues. CDR1 and CDR2 (germline): SEHNR, FQNEAQ (reference sequence). Deletions cut 1 base from V and 3 bases from J, with 10 bases between. The CDR3 region has the DNA TGTGCCAGCAGCTTAGACAGGGAAGTCAATCAGCCCCAGCATTTT. It yields the protein CASSLDREVNQPQHF.

This sequence joins TRBV7-2 and TRBJ1-4, with 7 bases lining up with TRBD1. This CDR3 comprises 16 residues. From germline, CDR1 is SGHTA and CDR2 FQGNSA. V trimming: 4 bases; J trimming: 4 bases; junction bases outside the gene matches: 9. As DNA, the CDR3 is TGTGCCAGCAGCTCCTCGAGGGACAGCAGTAATGAAAAACTGTTTTTT. This encodes CASSSSRDSSNEKLFF.

The chain has TRBV6-5 and TRBJ1-1, with TRBD1 as a possible D gene (5 bases). The CDR3 length is 13 residues. Per the germline V gene, CDR1 is MNHEY and CDR2 is SVGAGI. The germline V and J ends were trimmed by 2 bases and 6 bases, with 10 bases remaining between them. CDR3 bases: TGTGCCAGCAGTTACCGTCGGGGGTCTGAAGCTTTCTTT. It codes for CASSYRRGSEAFF.

The genes are TRBV5-6 and TRBJ2-2; D unclear. CDR1 and CDR2 from the germline V gene are SGHDT and YYEEEE. The CDR3 extends over 13 amino acids. Trimming stripped 1 base from V and 6 bases from J, with 7 bases between. The CDR3 loop reads CASSLWDSGELFF. CDR3 nucleotide sequence: TGTGCCAGCAGCTTGTGGGATTCCGGGGAGCTGTTTTTT.

This clonotype appeared once. This chain uses TRBV4-1 with TRBJ2-3; D is possibly TRBD2 (5 bases). The CDR3 length is 14 residues. The V gene lost 4 bases and the J gene lost 0 bases, with 8 bases spanning the gap. Per the germline V gene, CDR1 is MGHRA and CDR2 is YSYEKL. The CDR3 spells CASSLDWSTDTQYF. DNA for the CDR3: TGCGCCAGCAGCCTGGACTGGAGCACAGATACGCAGTATTTT.

V usage is TRBV4-1 and J usage is TRBJ2-7, with D perhaps being TRBD1 or TRBD2 (5 bases each). The CDR3 runs 14 residues. CDR1 MGHRA and CDR2 YSYEKL come from the germline V gene. Trimming removed 1 base from V and 9 bases from J, with 16 bases in between. The CDR3 nucleotides are TGCGCCAGCAGCCAAGTGGGACCCCTAGGCGGGCAGTACTTC. It specifies CASSQVGPLGGQYF.

This chain connects TRBV19 to TRBJ2-7; D remains ambiguous. Germline loops: CDR1 LNHDA, CDR2 SQIVND (reference sequence). With 6 bases removed from V and 4 bases from J, the gap between germline ends came to 10 bases. The CDR3 sequence is 12 residues long. In DNA form, the CDR3 reads TGTGCCAGTAGCCTTACGAATTACGAGCAGTACTTC. Translating it yields CASSLTNYEQYF.

CDR3 residues: CASSLAGAEQFF. The DNA for the CDR3 is TGCGCCAGCAGCTTGGCAGGGGCTGAGCAGTTCTTC. The chain joins TRBV5-1 to TRBJ2-1, with D possibly TRBD1 on 6 matching bases. From germline, CDR1 is SGHRS and CDR2 YFSETQ. The CDR3 covers 12 residues. V was cut by 0 bases and J by 9 bases, with 7 bases left in between.

This chain connects TRBV6-5 to TRBJ2-7; D perhaps matches TRBD2 (5 bases). V was pared by 1 base and J by 5 bases, with 15 bases between. The CDR3 runs 15 residues. Per the germline V gene, CDR1 is MNHEY and CDR2 is SVGAGI. The CDR3 sequence: CASSYYGSGGDEQYF. The CDR3 DNA reads as TGTGCCAGCAGTTACTACGGGTCTGGAGGTGACGAGCAGTACTTC.

The rearrangement uses TRBV6-5 and TRBJ2-7, with D possibly TRBD2 on 5 matching bases. The CDR3 length is 11 residues. With 6 bases removed from V and 7 bases from J, the gap between germline ends came to 10 bases. CDR1 is MNHEY, CDR2 SVGAGI, per germline. The CDR3 DNA reads TGTGCCAGCAGAGTCTCGGGGGAGCAGTACTTC. Protein sequence: CASRVSGEQYF.

The chain uses TRBV29-1 and TRBJ1-1; 10 nucleotides match TRBD1. The CDR3 contains 15 residues. Germline assignment: CDR1 SQVTM and CDR2 ANQGSEA. Losses at the gene ends were 2 bases for V and 3 bases for J; bases not matched to a gene: 6. Here the CDR3 DNA reads TGCAGCGTTGAAAGATTGGGGACAGGGGACACTGAAGCTTTCTTT. The encoded protein is CSVERLGTGDTEAFF.

The chain is built from TRBV5-6 and TRBJ2-6; no clear D gene. The length of the CDR3 is 16 residues. The V gene's germline CDR1 is SGHDT and CDR2 YYEEEE. V was cut by 4 bases and J by 4 bases, with 15 bases left in between. The chain's CDR3 is CASSEGPFGGANVLTF. The CDR3 coding sequence is TGTGCCAGCAGCGAAGGACCGTTCGGAGGGGCCAACGTCCTGACTTTC.

The chain recombines TRBV6-2 or TRBV6-3 with TRBJ1-2; D not certain. Germline V lookup: CDR1 MNHEY, CDR2 SVGEGT. The CDR3 loop spans 14 amino acids. Trimming stripped 0 bases from V and 4 bases from J, with 9 bases between. CDR3 amino acids: CASSYSEGGYGYTF. CDR3 nucleotides: TGTGCCAGCAGTTACTCTGAAGGTGGCTATGGCTACACCTTC.

This clonotype appeared a single time. The chain couples TRBV6-6 to TRBJ1-4; D possibly corresponds to TRBD1 (6 bases). Germline CDR1 reads MNHNY; CDR2 reads SVGAGI (reference sequence). The V end lost 0 bases, the J end lost 5 bases, and 10 bases lay between the germline ends. The CDR3 is 15 residues long. The CDR3 here is CASSYSGGGNEKLFF. The CDR3 DNA follows: TGTGCCAGCAGTTACTCCGGGGGCGGGAATGAAAAACTGTTTTTT.

This clonotype was counted once. The genes are TRBV29-1 and TRBJ2-1; TRBD2 aligns across 7 bases. Germline CDR1 is SQVTM and CDR2 is ANQGSEA. The ends lost 1 base at V and 2 bases at J; junction bases unmatched: 8. The CDR3 has 16 residues. The CDR3 sequence is CSVEGPGGGAYNEQFF. CDR3 coding DNA: TGCAGCGTTGAAGGGCCGGGGGGTGGAGCCTACAATGAGCAGTTCTTC.

This clonotype came up once. V and J are TRBV7-3 and TRBJ1-1; possibly TRBD1 for D (6 bases). V gave up 4 bases and J gave up 0 bases, with 9 bases separating them. The CDR3 contains 14 residues. CDR1 SGHTA and CDR2 FQGTGA come from the germline V gene. The CDR3 nucleotides are TGTGCCAGCAGCTGGACAGTCATGAACACTGAAGCTTTCTTT. Its translation is CASSWTVMNTEAFF.

V is TRBV2 and J is TRBJ2-3, with TRBD2 identical over 13 bases. With V trimmed by 8 bases and J by 6 bases, 8 bases remained unmatched. The CDR3 sequence is 15 residues long. Germline CDR1 SNHLY, CDR2 FYNNEI. CDR3 DNA sequence: TGTGCCAGCGGAACTAGCGGGGGGGCCGGGGATACGCAGTATTTT. Translating it yields CASGTSGGAGDTQYF. The full variable domain, rest sourced from reference TRBV2 and TRBJ2-3, is EPEVTQTPSHQVTQMGQEVILRCVPISNHLYFYWYRQILGQKVEFLVSFYNNEISEKSEIFDDQFSVERPDGSNFTLKIRSTKLEDSAMYFCASGTSGGAGDTQYFGPGTRLTVL.